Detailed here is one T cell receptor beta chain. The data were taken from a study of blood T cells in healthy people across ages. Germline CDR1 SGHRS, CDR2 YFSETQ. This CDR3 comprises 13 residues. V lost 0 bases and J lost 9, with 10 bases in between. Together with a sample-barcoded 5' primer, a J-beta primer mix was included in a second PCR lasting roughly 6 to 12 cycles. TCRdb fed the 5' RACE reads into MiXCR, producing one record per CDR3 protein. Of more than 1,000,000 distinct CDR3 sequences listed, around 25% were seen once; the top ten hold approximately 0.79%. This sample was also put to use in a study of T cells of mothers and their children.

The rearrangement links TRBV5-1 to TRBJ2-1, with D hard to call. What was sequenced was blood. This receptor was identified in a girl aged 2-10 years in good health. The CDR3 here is CASSLELSFEQFF. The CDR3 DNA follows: TGCGCCAGCAGCTTGGAGTTGAGCTTTGAGCAGTTCTTC.